The source of this T cell receptor (beta chain) is a study of blood T cell repertoires in COVID-19. Study details: Researchers got acute and convalescent COVID-19 samples from the United States, Italy and Spain. PBMCs, B-cell-depleted T cells, or T cells provided the cDNA or gDNA that made up the material.

Authors' analysis steps: Reference gene primer amplification yielded estimated nucleated cell counts. Repertoires were generated with immunoSEQ multiplex PCR, while TCRdb's copy carries only in-frame clones and drops some. That table is the source of V, J and clone size, and D and trimming were worked out from the DNA. The sample includes 95,000 to 150,000 clones, 74% of them seen just once. The specimen was peripheral blood. The source of this sequence is a man in his sixties with acute or convalescent COVID-19.

This CDR3 reads CASSLRGSSGGNEQFF. The CDR3 bases are TGCGCCAGCAGCTTGCGAGGGTCTAGCGGGGGAAATGAGCAGTTCTTC. The V call is TRBV5-1, the J call TRBJ2-1, with 10 bases identical to TRBD2. Trimming took 1 base from V and 7 from J; bases not matched to a gene: 8. Germline V gene lookup returns CDR1 SGHRS and CDR2 YFSETQ. This CDR3 spans 16 amino acids.